These 23 T cell receptor beta chains share one sample of origin, sequenced in a study of control samples from healthy donors and cancer patients. Sequenced by immunoSEQ multiplex PCR; TCRdb stores in-frame clones only, minus some. The table has about 200,000 clones, around 90% seen once. Sequencing used blood. The receptors come from a man younger than 40 in good health.

This chain joins TRBV3-1 (or the pseudogene TRBV3-2) and TRBJ2-1, with D tentatively TRBD1 (6 bases). The V end lost 4 bases, the J end lost 7 bases, and 11 bases lay between the germline ends. Germline V gives CDR1 LGHDT, CDR2 YNNKEL (reference sequence). The CDR3 covers 13 residues. The chain's CDR3 is CASSPQGWNEQFF. CDR3 bases: TGTGCCAGCAGCCCTCAGGGGTGGAATGAGCAGTTCTTC.

The chain employs TRBV19 and TRBJ1-2, with 11 bases fitting TRBD1. CDR1 and CDR2 (germline): LNHDA, SQIVND (reference sequence). The CDR3 sequence is 13 residues long. Germline trimming cut 7 bases from V and 8 bases from J; bases unmatched to any gene: 6. The CDR3 region is CASNGQGAWGYTF. The CDR3 coding sequence is TGTGCCAGTAATGGACAGGGGGCGTGGGGCTACACCTTC.

V is TRBV11-3 and J is TRBJ2-1; 9 bases match TRBD1. CDR1 is SGHNT, CDR2 YENEEA, per germline. Unmatched junction bases numbered 9, after V lost 5 bases and J lost 4 bases. This CDR3 spans 16 amino acids. The CDR3, as DNA: TGTGCCAGCAGCCCCCAGGGACAGGGCCAATACAATGAGCAGTTCTTC. Amino acid sequence: CASSPQGQGQYNEQFF. Together with reference TRBV11-3 and TRBJ2-1, the CDR3 gives the full variable domain: EAGVVQSPRYKIIEKKQPVAFWCNPISGHNTLYWYLQNLGQGPELLIRYENEEAVDDSQLPKDRFSAERLKGVDSTLKIQPAELGDSAVYLCASSPQGQGQYNEQFFGPGTRLTVL.

This chain joins TRBV7-9 and TRBJ1-6; a weak D match, TRBD1 (5 bases). The germline V gene has CDR1 SEHNR and CDR2 FQNEAQ (reference sequence). Trimming took off 4 bases at V and 0 bases at J, with 13 bases between the two ends. The CDR3 consists of 17 residues. The chain's CDR3 is CASSSGDFSSYNSPLHF. The CDR3 DNA sequence: TGTGCCAGCAGCTCTGGGGACTTCAGCTCCTATAATTCACCCCTCCACTTT.

The chain has TRBV7-9 and TRBJ2-1; weak D call: TRBD1 (5 bases). Germline assignment: CDR1 SEHNR and CDR2 FQNEAQ (reference sequence). Trimming shortened V by 2 bases and J by 2 bases, and 7 bases separated the two germline ends. CDR3 length equals 14 residues. The CDR3 sequence: CASSLNRPYNEQFF. CDR3 sequence (DNA): TGTGCCAGCAGCTTAAACAGGCCCTACAATGAGCAGTTCTTC. The full variable domain, its missing parts supplied by reference TRBV7-9 and TRBJ2-1, is DTGVSQNPRHKITKRGQNVTFRCDPISEHNRLYWYRQTLGQGPEFLTYFQNEAQLEKSRLLSDRFSAERPKGSFSTLEIQRTEQGDSAMYLCASSLNRPYNEQFFGPGTRLTVL.

This chain uses TRBV30 with TRBJ1-6; D gene unclear. Looked up from germline, CDR1 is GTSNPN and CDR2 is SVGIG (reference sequence). The CDR3 runs 17 residues. The V end lost 2 bases, the J end lost 0 bases, and 14 bases lay between the germline ends. The CDR3 DNA follows: TGTGCCTGGAGTTGGACCGCTTTTAGCTCCTATAATTCACCCCTCCACTTT. It yields the protein CAWSWTAFSSYNSPLHF.

The chain combines TRBV24-1 with TRBJ2-2; maybe TRBD2 (5 bases). Trimming took off 3 bases at V and 5 bases at J, with 18 bases between the two ends. Germline CDR1 KGHDR, CDR2 SFDVKD. The CDR3 loop spans 17 amino acids. CDR3 in DNA: TGTGCCACCAGTGATCAATTCGGGTCTAGCCGTACCGGGGAGCTGTTTTTT. As protein: CATSDQFGSSRTGELFF.

This chain joins TRBV29-1 and TRBJ1-2, with 10 nucleotides matching TRBD1. The CDR3 extends over 17 amino acids. V was pared by 1 base and J by 4 bases, with 12 bases of the junction left unmatched. Looked up from germline, CDR1 is SQVTM and CDR2 is ANQGSEA. The CDR3 loop reads CSVEGLGTGEVSYGYTF. The CDR3 nucleotides are TGCAGCGTTGAAGGACTAGGGACAGGGGAAGTCTCCTATGGCTACACCTTC.

The chain joins TRBV9 to TRBJ2-7, with 8 bases identical to TRBD1. The CDR3 is 15 residues long. From germline, CDR1 is SGDLS and CDR2 YYNGEE. The trim removed 0 bases at V and 6 bases at J, leaving 8 bases unmatched. Here the CDR3 DNA reads TGTGCCAGCAGCGTAGAGGACAGGGTCGAGCTCGAGCAGTACTTC. Its protein product is CASSVEDRVELEQYF. Supplemented by reference TRBV9 and TRBJ2-7, the full variable domain reads DSGVTQTPKHLITATGQRVTLRCSPRSGDLSVYWYQQSLDQGLQFLIQYYNGEERAKGNILERFSAQQFPDLHSELNLSSLELGDSALYFCASSVEDRVELEQYFGPGTRLTVT.

The genes are TRBV2 and TRBJ2-7; D is unresolved. Trimming left V 8 bases short and J 5 bases short, with 13 bases between. The CDR3 loop spans 12 amino acids. The germline CDR1 and CDR2 sequences are SNHLY and FYNNEI. In DNA, the CDR3 is TGTGCCAGCGGTCCACCCCGAAACGAGCAGTACTTC. The encoded protein is CASGPPRNEQYF.

This sequence joins TRBV11-2 and TRBJ2-1; D possibly corresponds to TRBD1 (6 bases). The CDR3 consists of 16 residues. Between the trimmed V and J ends, which lost 6 bases and 3 bases, there was a span of 18 bases. Germline V CDR1 and CDR2: SGHAT, FQNNGV. The DNA of the CDR3 is TGTGCCAGCAGGAAGATAGTGGGACAAAACTACAATGAGCAGTTCTTC. It encodes CASRKIVGQNYNEQFF.

The chain couples TRBV2 to TRBJ2-7; 10 nucleotides align to TRBD1. With V trimmed by 4 bases and J by 0 bases, 6 bases remained unmatched. Germline CDR1 and CDR2: SNHLY and FYNNEI. The CDR3 spans 16 residues. CDR3 loop: CASSGDRTGGSYEQYF. Here the CDR3 DNA reads TGTGCCAGCAGTGGGGATCGGACAGGGGGCTCCTACGAGCAGTACTTC.

The chain uses TRBV11-2 and TRBJ1-3; D unresolved. With 3 bases removed from V and 0 bases from J, the gap between germline ends came to 6 bases. Germline lookup yields CDR1 SGHAT and CDR2 FQNNGV. This CDR3 spans 14 amino acids. The chain's CDR3 is CASSFLISGNTIYF. In DNA, the CDR3 is TGTGCCAGCAGCTTCCTGATCTCTGGAAACACCATATATTTT.

This clone was seen just once. CDR3 DNA: TGTGCCAGCAGTTCCGGACAGCGACTTTATAGCAATCAGCCCCAGCATTTT. Its protein product is CASSSGQRLYSNQPQHF. V gene TRBV14 combines with J gene TRBJ1-5; D might be TRBD1 (6 bases). The germline gives CDR1 SGHDN, CDR2 FVKESK. This CDR3 region has 17 residues. The V end lost 6 bases, the J end lost 0 bases, and 18 bases lay between the germline ends.

V gene TRBV19 combines with J gene TRBJ1-5; D possibly corresponds to TRBD1 (5 bases). V shed 8 bases and J shed 6 bases, with 17 bases lying between them. Germline V lookup: CDR1 LNHDA, CDR2 SQIVND (reference sequence). This CDR3 region has 14 residues. The chain's CDR3 is CASSDGGGGQPQHF. DNA for the CDR3: TGTGCCAGTTCGGACGGTGGGGGGGGTCAGCCCCAGCATTTT.

The chain carries TRBV6-5 and TRBJ2-3, with TRBD1 as a possible D gene (7 bases). Germline V gene lookup returns CDR1 MNHEY and CDR2 SVGAGI. This CDR3 contains 15 residues. The V end lost 8 bases, the J end lost 1 base, and 16 bases lay between the germline ends. The CDR3 loop reads CASADTRGGTDTQYF. CDR3 DNA sequence: TGTGCCAGCGCGGACACCAGGGGGGGCACAGATACGCAGTATTTT.

The V call is TRBV18, the J call TRBJ1-1, with D maybe TRBD1 (6 bases). From germline, CDR1 is KGHSH and CDR2 LQKENI. The V end lost 3 bases, the J end lost 2 bases, and 10 bases lay between the germline ends. The length of the CDR3 is 14 residues. The CDR3 nucleotides read TGTGCCAGCTCACCGATGGACAGAAACACTGAAGCTTTCTTT. Translated, it gives CASSPMDRNTEAFF.

The V call is TRBV5-1, the J call TRBJ2-3, with 7 bases identical to TRBD1. V dropped 4 bases and J dropped 6; count of bases not matched to a gene: 8. CDR1 is SGHRS and CDR2 is YFSETQ in the germline V gene. The CDR3 sequence is 14 residues long. The CDR3 here is CASSTGQSLDTQYF. The CDR3 DNA reads as TGCGCCAGCAGCACGGGACAGTCTCTCGATACGCAGTATTTT. Filled out from reference TRBV5-1 and TRBJ2-3, the complete variable domain reads KAGVTQTPRYLIKTRGQQVTLSCSPISGHRSVSWYQQTPGQGLQFLFEYFSETQRNKGNFPGRFSGRQFSNSRSEMNVSTLELGDSALYLCASSTGQSLDTQYFGPGTRLTVL.

The V call is TRBV7-6, the J call TRBJ2-5; D is possibly TRBD2 (5 bases). This CDR3 comprises 13 residues. The V gene lost 2 bases and the J gene lost 2 bases, with 6 bases spanning the gap. Germline V gives CDR1 SGHVS, CDR2 FNYEAQ. The CDR3 nucleotides are TGTGCCAGCAGCTTACCGGGACAAGAGACCCAGTACTTC. This translates into CASSLPGQETQYF.

The genes are TRBV30 and TRBJ1-1, with 8 bases identical to TRBD1. The CDR3 has 13 residues. Germline V gives CDR1 GTSNPN, CDR2 SVGIG (reference sequence). The trim removed 2 bases at V and 4 bases at J, leaving 3 bases unmatched. CDR3 loop: CAWSPQGATEAFF. Here the CDR3 DNA reads TGTGCCTGGAGTCCCCAGGGGGCCACTGAAGCTTTCTTT.

The chain is built from TRBV18 and TRBJ2-7; tentatively, D is TRBD1 or TRBD2 (5 bases each). This CDR3 contains 13 residues. V was cut by 0 bases and J by 6 bases, with 9 bases left in between. In germline, CDR1 is KGHSH, CDR2 LQKENI. CDR3 nucleotides: TGTGCCAGCTCACCACCGGGGGTGACCGAGCAGTACTTC. Protein sequence: CASSPPGVTEQYF.

The chain couples TRBV7-8 to TRBJ1-1, with a tentative D call TRBD1 (5 bases). Germline loops: CDR1 SGHVS, CDR2 FQNEAQ. With 3 bases removed from V and 7 bases from J, the gap between germline ends came to 12 bases. The CDR3 is 13 residues long. The CDR3 reads CASSLGQAREAFF. The DNA of the CDR3 is TGTGCCAGCAGCTTGGGGCAGGCACGTGAAGCTTTCTTT.

This sequence joins TRBV12-3 or TRBV12-4 and TRBJ1-2; D might be TRBD1 (6 bases). V was clipped by 1 base and J by 8 bases, with 11 bases between them. CDR3 size: 13 residues. The CDR3 coding sequence is TGTGCCAGCAGTTTAGACAGGGTGGGCGGCTACACCTTC. It encodes CASSLDRVGGYTF.